This T cell receptor beta chain comes out of a study of CD8 T cells in Susac syndrome. This clonotype was counted only a few times. V lost 6 bases, J lost 4 bases, and 21 bases lay in between. The CDR3 covers 16 residues. cDNA came from around 0.5 to 1 ug RNA primed by random hexamers. The immunoSEQ assay covered 54 Vbeta and 13 Jbeta segments for CDR3. TCRdb fed the immunoSEQ multiplex PCR reads into MiXCR, producing one record per CDR3 protein. The top ten hold about 0.9% of the sample, which has around 81,000 distinct CDR3 sequences, 94% seen once. The origin of this receptor is a human donor with Susac syndrome. The chain recombines TRBV12-3 or TRBV12-4 with TRBJ2-5, with a weak D call TRBD2 (5 bases). Sequencing was carried out using CD8+ T cells from PBMCs. The CDR3 reads CASSNYLGVPGETQYF. CDR3 in DNA: TGTGCCAGCAGCAACTACCTGGGAGTTCCGGGAGAGACCCAGTACTTC.